This entry concerns a single T cell receptor beta chain. Its antigen is still unknown. A much more abundant neighbour one base away suggests this may be a read error. Lacking the conserved final phenylalanine or tryptophan, this CDR3 likely reflects a read error. Researchers took RNA transcripts and amplified the TCR beta CDR3 regions from them. Initially, a first-round RT-PCR of the TCR CDR3 employed the HTBI primer set. TCRdb reprocessed the multiplex PCR reads via MiXCR and lists one record per CDR3 protein. The sample holds roughly 170,000 distinct CDR3 sequences; about 15% are singletons and the top ten take under 35%. This entry comes from a study of T cells in Graves' hyperthyroidism and ophthalmopathy. Findings of the study overall: By a 13 V-J model, ophthalmopathy was set apart from stable hyperthyroidism.

Fresh peripheral blood, 10 ml, was the source of the PBMCs. The trim removed 6 bases at V and 4 bases at J, leaving 10 bases unmatched. In germline, CDR1 is MNHEY, CDR2 SVGEGT. The CDR3 totals 15 residues. The sequenced material came from blood. The chain uses TRBV6-2 or TRBV6-3 and TRBJ1-2, with TRBD1 identical over 8 bases. This TCR was sampled from a woman between 45 and 65 years old with Graves' hyperthyroidism. The CDR3 region has the DNA TGTGCCAGCAGCTACAGGGGACAGGCTGCCTATGGCTACACCCTC. This codes for CASSYRGQAAYGYTL.